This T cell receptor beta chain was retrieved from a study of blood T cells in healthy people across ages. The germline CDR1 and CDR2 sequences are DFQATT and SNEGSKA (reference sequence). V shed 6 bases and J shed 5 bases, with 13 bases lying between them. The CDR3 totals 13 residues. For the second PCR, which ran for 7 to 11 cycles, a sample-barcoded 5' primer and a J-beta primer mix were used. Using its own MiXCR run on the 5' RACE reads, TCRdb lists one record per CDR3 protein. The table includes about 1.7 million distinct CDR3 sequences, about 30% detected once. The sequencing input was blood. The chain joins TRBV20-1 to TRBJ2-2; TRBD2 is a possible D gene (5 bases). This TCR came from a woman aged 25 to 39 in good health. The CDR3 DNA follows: TGCAGTGCCGGGGTCCGAACGACCGGGGAGCTGTTTTTT. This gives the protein CSAGVRTTGELFF.